The entry below gives a single T cell receptor beta chain sequence along with its context. This sample is part of a study of blood T cell repertoires in COVID-19. Study overall: From the United States, Italy and Spain came samples of acute and convalescent COVID-19. Sources were T cells, B-cell-depleted T cells, or PBMCs; the material itself was cDNA or gDNA.

As originally analysed: Amplification of reference gene primers was used by the study to estimate nucleated cell counts. Libraries were prepared by immunoSEQ multiplex PCR; TCRdb keeps only in-frame clonotypes and omits some of them. V, J and clone size are taken as reported in that table, and D and trimming were inferred from the DNA itself. The table records roughly 99,000 clones, 79% of them present only once. The germline V gene has CDR1 SNHLY and CDR2 FYNNEI. V was cut by 6 bases and J by 5 bases, with 13 bases left in between. This CDR3 comprises 13 residues. The rearrangement joins TRBV2 to TRBJ2-5, with a tentative D call TRBD2 (6 bases). The source of this sequence is an elderly woman with active or convalescent COVID-19. The sequenced sample was peripheral blood. The CDR3 sequence is CASRVTRSETQYF. As DNA, the CDR3 is TGTGCCAGCAGGGTGACTAGGTCTGAGACCCAGTACTTC.